These 19 T cell receptor beta chains were sequenced from one sample in a study of blood T cell repertoires in COVID-19. Data came from immunoSEQ multiplex PCR; TCRdb stores just in-frame clones and leaves some out. The sample includes over 150,000 clones, approximately 88% of them seen just once. The sample taken for sequencing was peripheral blood. The receptors derive from a woman aged 40 to 49 with COVID-19, enrolled during active disease.

The chain joins TRBV5-1 to TRBJ1-2; the match to TRBD1 covers 8 bases. Per germline, CDR1 SGHRS and CDR2 YFSETQ. The length of the CDR3 is 16 residues. The trim removed 1 base at V and 6 bases at J, leaving 11 bases unmatched. CDR3 coding DNA: TGCGCCAGCAGCTTGACGAGGGACAGGAGTACACATGGCTACACCTTC. Protein product: CASSLTRDRSTHGYTF.

CDR3: CAGHRGSYEQYF. CDR3 nucleotides: TGTGCCGGACACAGGGGATCCTACGAGCAGTACTTC. The chain joins TRBV2 to TRBJ2-7; TRBD1 matches 7 bases. Looked up from germline, CDR1 is SNHLY and CDR2 is FYNNEI. With V trimmed by 11 bases and J by 1 base, 5 bases remained unmatched. The CDR3 is 12 residues long.

The rearrangement joins TRBV6-5 to TRBJ1-1; TRBD1 is a possible D gene (5 bases). This CDR3 has 15 residues. V was cut by 11 bases and J by 1 base, with 20 bases left in between. The V gene's germline CDR1 is MNHEY and CDR2 SVGAGI. The CDR3: CAVLYLGQANTEAFF. The DNA of the CDR3 is TGTGCCGTCCTATACCTGGGGCAGGCGAACACTGAAGCTTTCTTT.

The chain recombines TRBV19 with TRBJ2-2; 9 nucleotides line up with TRBD2. V was pared by 5 bases and J by 7 bases, with 8 bases of the junction left unmatched. Germline CDR1 and CDR2: LNHDA and SQIVND (reference sequence). This CDR3 spans 15 amino acids. The CDR3 sequence: CASSSGTSRLGELFF. CDR3 nucleotide sequence: TGTGCCAGTAGTTCCGGGACTAGCCGTCTCGGGGAGCTGTTTTTT.

This clone was found many times. The chain uses TRBV10-2 and TRBJ1-6, with 7 bases aligning to TRBD1. Trimming cost V 4 bases and J 6 bases; bases outside gene matches: 9. The CDR3 has 16 amino acids. From germline, CDR1 is WSHSY and CDR2 SAAADI. The CDR3 DNA follows: TGCGCCAGCAGTGGGGACAGCGGGGGGCGTAATTCACCCCTCCACTTT. This gives the protein CASSGDSGGRNSPLHF.

The chain has TRBV28 and TRBJ2-3; D is undetermined. V was pared by 7 bases and J by 3 bases, with 5 bases between. The CDR3 has 11 amino acids. Looked up from germline, CDR1 is MDHEN and CDR2 is SYDVKM. CDR3 sequence reads: CASTETDTQYF. The CDR3 coding sequence is TGTGCCAGCACCGAGACAGATACGCAGTATTTT.

This chain links TRBV28 with TRBJ1-4, with 9 bases lining up with TRBD1. Germline CDR1 reads MDHEN; CDR2 reads SYDVKM. CDR3 length: 15 residues. Germline trimming cut 5 bases from V and 5 bases from J; bases unmatched to any gene: 6. For the CDR3, the DNA is TGTGCCAGCAGTAAAACCGGGACAGGGAATGAAAAACTGTTTTTT. As protein: CASSKTGTGNEKLFF. Filled out from reference TRBV28 and TRBJ1-4, the complete variable domain reads DVKVTQSSRYLVKRTGEKVFLECVQDMDHENMFWYRQDPGLGLRLIYFSYDVKMKEKGDIPEGYSVSREKKERFSLILESASTNQTSMYLCASSKTGTGNEKLFFGSGTQLSVL.

The CDR3 is CASSPPGQGGYGYTF. The CDR3 region has the DNA TGCGCCAGCAGCCCGCCGGGACAGGGGGGCTATGGCTACACCTTC. The rearrangement joins TRBV5-1 to TRBJ1-2; 11 bases match TRBD1. Germline V gene sequence: CDR1 SGHRS, CDR2 YFSETQ. The ends lost 4 bases at V and 4 bases at J; junction bases unmatched: 6. The CDR3 has 15 amino acids.

This rearrangement joins TRBV5-5 to TRBJ1-5; D is undetermined. Germline V gene data show CDR1 as SGHKS and CDR2 as YYEKEE (reference sequence). Trimming pared 0 bases from V and 6 bases from J, leaving 7 bases between. CDR3 length equals 13 residues. CDR3 sequence (DNA): TGTGCCAGCAGCTTGGGCCCGGGTCAGCCCCAGCATTTT. This gives the protein CASSLGPGQPQHF. The full variable domain, its missing parts supplied by reference TRBV5-5 and TRBJ1-5, is DAGVTQSPTHLIKTRGQQVTLRCSPISGHKSVSWYQQVLGQGPQFIFQYYEKEERGRGNFPDRFSARQFPNYSSELNVNALLLGDSALYLCASSLGPGQPQHFGDGTRLSIL.

As for this clone: A read error may account for a junction end that differs from germline. The V call is TRBV7-7, the J call TRBJ2-2, with 8 bases aligning to TRBD1. CDR3 length: 15 amino acids. The germline V gene encodes CDR1 SSHAT and CDR2 FNYEAQ (reference sequence). CDR3 loop: CASSRTGGGTGELFF. CDR3 DNA: TGTGCTAGCAGCAGAACAGGGGGAGGCACCGGGGAGCTGTTTTTT.

The chain uses TRBV28 and TRBJ1-1; D is possibly TRBD1 (6 bases). The CDR3 length is 13 residues. The V gene lost 7 bases and the J gene lost 1 base, with 10 bases spanning the gap. CDR1 is MDHEN, CDR2 SYDVKM, per germline. The CDR3 DNA follows: TGTGCCAGCACCCCGACAGGGAACACTGAAGCTTTCTTT. It codes for CASTPTGNTEAFF.

This chain joins TRBV3-1 (or the pseudogene TRBV3-2) and TRBJ1-2, with D possibly being TRBD1 (6 bases). Germline V lookup: CDR1 LGHDT, CDR2 YNNKEL (reference sequence). This CDR3 has 15 residues. V lost 2 bases, J lost 7 bases, and 17 bases lay in between. CDR3 sequence reads: CASSQSSRGRGGYTF. The CDR3 nucleotides read TGTGCCAGCAGCCAAAGTAGCAGGGGAAGAGGTGGCTACACCTTC.

This sequence joins TRBV4-2 and TRBJ2-7; D remains ambiguous. The CDR3 sequence is 16 residues long. The germline V gene has CDR1 LGHNA and CDR2 YNFKEQ. Trimming shortened V by 0 bases and J by 0 bases, and 12 bases separated the two germline ends. CDR3 sequence reads: CASSQEAPTSSYEQYF. CDR3 in DNA: TGTGCCAGCAGCCAAGAAGCGCCTACCAGCTCCTACGAGCAGTACTTC.

The chain combines TRBV9 with TRBJ1-3; 8 bases are a match to TRBD1. Trimming at V came to 0 bases and at J to 2 bases, leaving 13 bases not matched to a gene. The germline V gene has CDR1 SGDLS and CDR2 YYNGEE. CDR3 length equals 19 residues. CDR3 nucleotide sequence: TGTGCCAGCAGCGTAGAAGGCGGCAGGGGGCTTGGTACTGGAAACACCATATATTTT. Residues: CASSVEGGRGLGTGNTIYF.

The rearrangement joins TRBV7-2 to TRBJ1-1, with D possibly TRBD1 on 6 matching bases. V lost 2 bases and J 2 bases, leaving 12 bases between the germline ends. CDR1 and CDR2 (germline): SGHTA, FQGNSA. CDR3 size: 15 residues. The CDR3 DNA is TGTGCCAGCAGCTTACTGGGACAAGTAAACACTGAAGCTTTCTTT. It codes for CASSLLGQVNTEAFF.

This clone showed up just once. V is TRBV2 and J is TRBJ1-2, with 7 bases lining up with TRBD1. Trimming took 5 bases from V and 4 from J; bases not matched to a gene: 7. Germline loops: CDR1 SNHLY, CDR2 FYNNEI. The CDR3 runs 14 residues. The CDR3 DNA reads as TGTGCCAGCAGTCCTGAAACAGGGGCCTATGGCTACACCTTC. Residues: CASSPETGAYGYTF.

J is TRBJ1-1 and V is TRBV5-6; no firm D call. This CDR3 region has 12 residues. Germline CDR1 reads SGHDT; CDR2 reads YYEEEE. Trimming cost V 2 bases and J 8 bases, with 10 bases left between them. CDR3 sequence reads: CASSLQVPEAFF. CDR3 in DNA: TGTGCCAGCAGCTTACAAGTTCCCGAAGCTTTCTTT.

The rearrangement uses TRBV7-3 and TRBJ1-1, with D perhaps matching TRBD1 (5 bases). This CDR3 is 15 amino acids long. Trimming cost V 2 bases and J 1 base, with 11 bases left between them. The germline gives CDR1 SGHTA, CDR2 FQGTGA. CDR3 nucleotides: TGTGCCAGCAGCTTAGCGGGGCTAGCGAACACTGAAGCTTTCTTT. As protein: CASSLAGLANTEAFF.

The rearrangement links TRBV5-4 to TRBJ1-2, with 7 bases aligning to TRBD1. The germline gives CDR1 SGHNT, CDR2 YYREEE (reference sequence). The length of the CDR3 is 13 residues. V shed 2 bases and J 8 bases; nucleotides not matched to a gene: 6. The CDR3 sequence: CASSLSQGVGYTF. CDR3 sequence (DNA): TGTGCCAGCAGCTTATCCCAGGGGGTGGGCTACACCTTC. The complete variable domain, with remaining parts taken from reference TRBV5-4 and TRBJ1-2, reads ETGVTQSPTHLIKTRGQQVTLRCSSQSGHNTVSWYQQALGQGPQFIFQYYREEENGRGNFPPRFSGLQFPNYSSELNVNALELDDSALYLCASSLSQGVGYTFGSGTRLTVV.